The next 13 T cell receptor beta chains were all read from a single sample in a study of cytomegalovirus exposure and HLA in healthy donors. Method: immunoSEQ multiplex PCR; TCRdb's copy keeps in-frame clones and lacks some. The sample comprises about 140,000 clones, roughly 87% of which are singletons, and less than 5.5% rests with the top ten. The specimen was PBMCs. These receptors were taken from a man aged 18 to 30 in good health and CMV-seropositive.

The chain uses TRBV28 and TRBJ2-7; TRBD2 matches at 7 bases. The CDR3 has 13 amino acids. CDR1 is MDHEN, CDR2 SYDVKM, per germline. Germline trimming cut 8 bases from V and 4 bases from J; bases unmatched to any gene: 8. DNA for the CDR3: TGTGCCAGCCAGCCGGGGGGTCCTTACGAGCAGTACTTC. This codes for CASQPGGPYEQYF.

The V and J genes are TRBV6-5 and TRBJ2-4, with D hard to call. V lost 5 bases and J lost 5, with 13 bases in between. The germline CDR1 and CDR2 sequences are MNHEY and SVGAGI. CDR3 length: 14 amino acids. CDR3 nucleotide sequence: TGTGCCAGCAGTAAAAAGGCAGGTCAAAACATTCAGTACTTC. Translated, it gives CASSKKAGQNIQYF.

The chain recombines TRBV12-5 with TRBJ2-2; D might be TRBD2 (5 bases). Trimming pared 4 bases from V and 5 bases from J, leaving 23 bases between. The CDR3 is 18 amino acids. Germline assignment: CDR1 LGHNT and CDR2 FRNRAP. CDR3 loop: CASGSSVRGSGYTGELFF. The CDR3 DNA follows: TGTGCTAGTGGTTCGTCGGTCAGAGGCAGCGGATATACCGGGGAGCTGTTTTTT.

The V call is TRBV27, the J call TRBJ1-2; D call uncertain. The CDR3 has 15 amino acids. Trimming removed 5 bases from V and 4 bases from J, with 17 bases in between. Looked up from germline, CDR1 is MNHEY and CDR2 is SMNVEV (reference sequence). CDR3 DNA: TGTGCCAGCAGTCTCCAACACAAAATTCCCTATGGCTACACCTTC. Its protein product is CASSLQHKIPYGYTF.

This sequence joins TRBV7-9 and TRBJ2-5, with D possibly being TRBD1 (6 bases). The V and J ends lost 3 bases and 2 bases respectively, with 7 bases between them. Germline V CDR1 and CDR2: SEHNR, FQNEAQ (reference sequence). The CDR3 is made up of 13 amino acids. The CDR3 nucleotides are TGTGCCAGCAGCTTCCAGGGGCAAGAGACCCAGTACTTC. Its translation is CASSFQGQETQYF.

This chain joins TRBV28 and TRBJ2-5; D is ambiguous. Trimming left V 7 bases short and J 4 bases short, with 16 bases between. From germline, CDR1 is MDHEN and CDR2 SYDVKM. The CDR3 extends over 14 amino acids. In nucleotides, the CDR3 is TGTGCCAGCAACGAAAATCCCGCCGGAGAGACCCAGTACTTC. Residues: CASNENPAGETQYF.

The chain couples TRBV6-1 to TRBJ2-3; 7 bases map to TRBD2. Germline assignment: CDR1 MNHNS and CDR2 SASEGT. V dropped 5 bases and J dropped 3; count of bases not matched to a gene: 8. This CDR3 is 15 amino acids long. The CDR3 region is CASSFNTGGTDTQYF. DNA for the CDR3: TGTGCCAGCAGTTTTAACACCGGGGGGACAGATACGCAGTATTTT.

V and J are TRBV28 and TRBJ1-1; a weak D match, TRBD1 (5 bases). In germline, CDR1 is MDHEN, CDR2 SYDVKM. V gave up 6 bases and J gave up 0 bases, with 11 bases separating them. This CDR3 contains 14 residues. The DNA for the CDR3 is TGTGCCAGCAGCGACAGCTTCATGAACACTGAAGCTTTCTTT. Amino acid sequence: CASSDSFMNTEAFF.

This rearrangement joins TRBV6-6 to TRBJ2-1; D remains ambiguous. The V and J ends lost 5 bases and 6 bases respectively, with 8 bases between them. The CDR3 contains 12 residues. Germline assignment: CDR1 MNHNY and CDR2 SVGAGI (reference sequence). As DNA, the CDR3 is TGTGCCAGCAGTCAACTCGGCAATGAGCAGTTCTTC. Translation: CASSQLGNEQFF.

In the case of this clone: This sample includes further DNA sequences coding for the same CDR3. The V gene is TRBV6-5, the J gene TRBJ1-1; D is unresolved. The CDR3 spans 11 residues. Looked up from germline, CDR1 is MNHEY and CDR2 is SVGAGI. V was cut by 6 bases and J by 1 base, with 3 bases left in between. The CDR3 bases are TGTGCCAGCAGCAGGAACACTGAAGCTTTCTTT. Its protein is CASSRNTEAFF.

The chain has TRBV6-1 and TRBJ1-4; no definite D call. The CDR3 consists of 12 residues. Germline values: CDR1 MNHNS, CDR2 SASEGT. V was trimmed by 2 bases and J by 11 bases, leaving 9 bases between them. CDR3 nucleotides: TGTGCCAGCAGTGAAAACAGAGGGAAACTGTTTTTT. Residues: CASSENRGKLFF.

The chain combines TRBV4-1 with TRBJ2-1; D is possibly TRBD2 (6 bases). The germline V gene encodes CDR1 MGHRA and CDR2 YSYEKL. V lost 5 bases, J lost 7 bases, and 24 bases lay in between. CDR3 size: 17 residues. The CDR3 reads CASSIQRGGVVVNEQFF. The CDR3 nucleotides are TGCGCCAGCAGCATCCAGCGAGGAGGGGTGGTGGTAAATGAGCAGTTCTTC.

Remarks on this clone: Other DNA sequences of this sample code for an identical CDR3. The genes are TRBV5-6 and TRBJ2-5; D gene unclear. The CDR3 runs to 13 residues. V lost 0 bases and J lost 3, with 6 bases in between. Germline-derived CDR1 and CDR2 are SGHDT and YYEEEE. The CDR3 loop is CASSLELKETQYF. The CDR3 nucleotides are TGTGCCAGCAGCTTGGAACTTAAAGAGACCCAGTACTTC.